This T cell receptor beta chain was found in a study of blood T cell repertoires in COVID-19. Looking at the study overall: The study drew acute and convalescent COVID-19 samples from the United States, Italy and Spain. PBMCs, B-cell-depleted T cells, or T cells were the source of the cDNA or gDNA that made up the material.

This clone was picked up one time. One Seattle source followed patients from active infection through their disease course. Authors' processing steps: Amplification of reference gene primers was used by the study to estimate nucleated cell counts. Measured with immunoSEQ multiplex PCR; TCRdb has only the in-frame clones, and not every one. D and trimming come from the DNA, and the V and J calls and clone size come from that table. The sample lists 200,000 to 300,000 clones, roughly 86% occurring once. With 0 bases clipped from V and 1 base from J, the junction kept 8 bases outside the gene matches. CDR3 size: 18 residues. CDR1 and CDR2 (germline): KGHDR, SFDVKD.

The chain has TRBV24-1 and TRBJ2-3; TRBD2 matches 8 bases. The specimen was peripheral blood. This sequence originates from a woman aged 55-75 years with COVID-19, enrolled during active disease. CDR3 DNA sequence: TGTGCCACCAGTGATTTGGGAGCGGGAGAATGGGGCACAGATACGCAGTATTTT. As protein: CATSDLGAGEWGTDTQYF.